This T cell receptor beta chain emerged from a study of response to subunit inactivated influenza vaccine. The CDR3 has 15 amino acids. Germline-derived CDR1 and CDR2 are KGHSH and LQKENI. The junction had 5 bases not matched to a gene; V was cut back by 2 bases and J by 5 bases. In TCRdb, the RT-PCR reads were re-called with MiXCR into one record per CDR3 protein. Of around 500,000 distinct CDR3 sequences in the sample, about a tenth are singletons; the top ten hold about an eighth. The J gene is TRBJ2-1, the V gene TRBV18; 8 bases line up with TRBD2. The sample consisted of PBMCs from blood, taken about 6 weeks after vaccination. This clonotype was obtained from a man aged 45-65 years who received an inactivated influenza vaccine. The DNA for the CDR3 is TGTGCCAGCTCACCAATACTAGCGGCCCACAATGAGCAGTTCTTC. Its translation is CASSPILAAHNEQFF.